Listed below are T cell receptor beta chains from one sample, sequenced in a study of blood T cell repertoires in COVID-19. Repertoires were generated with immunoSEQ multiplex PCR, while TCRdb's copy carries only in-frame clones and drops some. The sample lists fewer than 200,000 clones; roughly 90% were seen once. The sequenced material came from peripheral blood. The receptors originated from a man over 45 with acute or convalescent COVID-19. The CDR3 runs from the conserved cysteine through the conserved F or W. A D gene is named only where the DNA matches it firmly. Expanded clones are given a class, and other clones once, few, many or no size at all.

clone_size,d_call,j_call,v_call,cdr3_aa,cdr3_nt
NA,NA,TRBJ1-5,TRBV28,CATEPAQGGNQPQHF,TGTGCCACCGAGCCGGCCCAAGGGGGCAATCAGCCCCAGCATTTT
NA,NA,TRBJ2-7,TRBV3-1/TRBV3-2,CASSHSDGGNYEQYF,TGTGCCAGCAGCCATAGCGATGGCGGCAATTACGAGCAGTACTTC
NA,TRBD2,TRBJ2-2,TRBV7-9,CASSSLYGTSTSNTGELFF,TGTGCCAGCAGCTCCCTGTATGGGACTAGCACTTCGAACACCGGGGAGCTGTTTTTT
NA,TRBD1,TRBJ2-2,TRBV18,CASSPNRGLNTGELFF,TGTGCCAGCTCACCAAACAGGGGATTAAACACCGGGGAGCTGTTTTTT
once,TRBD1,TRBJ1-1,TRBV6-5,CASKRTGGNTEAFF,TGTGCCAGTAAAAGGACAGGGGGCAACACTGAAGCTTTCTTT
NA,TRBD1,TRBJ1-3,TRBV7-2,CASSLQGAGNTIYF,TGTGCCAGCAGCCTTCAGGGGGCTGGAAACACCATATATTTT
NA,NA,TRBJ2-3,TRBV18,CASSPDGMYTDTQYF,TGTGCCAGCTCACCCGACGGGATGTACACAGATACGCAGTATTTT
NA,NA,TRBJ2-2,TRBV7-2,CASTVKPTPGELFF,TGTGCCAGCACGGTTAAACCTACCCCCGGGGAGCTGTTTTTT
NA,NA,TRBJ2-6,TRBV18,CASSPLLASGANVLTF,TGTGCCAGCTCACCACTGCTAGCCTCTGGGGCCAACGTCCTGACTTTC
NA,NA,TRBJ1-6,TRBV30,CAWSGGVSPLHF,TGTGCCTGGAGTGGCGGGGTTTCACCCCTCCACTTT
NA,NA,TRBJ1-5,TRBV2,CASSRGRAGGNQPQHF,TGTGCCAGCAGTAGAGGGCGGGCAGGGGGCAATCAGCCCCAGCATTTT
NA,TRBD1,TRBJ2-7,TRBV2,CASIPGTVSYEQYF,TGTGCCAGCATCCCCGGGACAGTGTCCTACGAGCAGTACTTC
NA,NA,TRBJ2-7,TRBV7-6,CASSPGDFGEQYF,TGTGCCAGCAGCCCGGGGGACTTCGGCGAGCAGTACTTC
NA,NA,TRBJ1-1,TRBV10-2,CASSARSTEAFF,TGCGCCAGCAGTGCCAGGTCCACTGAAGCTTTCTTT
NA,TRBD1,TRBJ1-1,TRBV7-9,CASSPGTANMNTEAFF,TGTGCCAGCAGCCCCGGGACAGCCAATATGAACACTGAAGCTTTCTTT
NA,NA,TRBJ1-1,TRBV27,CASSSRQPNTEAFF,TGTGCCAGCAGTTCCCGACAGCCGAACACTGAAGCTTTCTTT
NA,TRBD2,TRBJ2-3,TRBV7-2,CASGSSGGRDTQYF,TGTGCCAGCGGATCTAGCGGGGGGAGAGATACGCAGTATTTT
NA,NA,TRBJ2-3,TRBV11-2,CASSFSGDDTQYF,TGTGCCAGCAGCTTTTCCGGGGATGATACGCAGTATTTT
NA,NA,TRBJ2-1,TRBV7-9,CASSLDSNEQFF,TGTGCCAGCAGCTTAGATAGCAATGAGCAGTTCTTC
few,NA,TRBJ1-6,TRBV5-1,CASSLDRIPNSPLHF,TGCGCCAGCAGCTTGGACAGAATCCCAAATTCACCCCTCCACTTT
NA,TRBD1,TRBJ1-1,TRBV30,CAWRGQANTEAFF,TGTGCCTGGAGGGGACAGGCGAACACTGAAGCTTTCTTT
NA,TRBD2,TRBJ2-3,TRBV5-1,CASTPPSGSTDTQYF,TGCGCCAGCACCCCCCCTAGCGGAAGCACAGATACGCAGTATTTT
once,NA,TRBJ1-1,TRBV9,CASSTGGTEAFF,TGTGCCAGCAGCACGGGTGGCACTGAAGCTTTCTTT
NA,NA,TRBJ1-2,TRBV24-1,CATSDSGASGYTF,TGTGCCACCAGTGATTCAGGTGCGAGTGGCTACACCTTC
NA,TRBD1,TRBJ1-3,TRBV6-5,CASSYSVQGLEDTIYF,TGTGCCAGCAGTTACTCTGTACAGGGGCTGGAGGACACCATATATTTT
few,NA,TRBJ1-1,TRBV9,CASSVVTGWTEAFF,TGTGCCAGCAGCGTAGTGACAGGTTGGACTGAAGCTTTCTTT
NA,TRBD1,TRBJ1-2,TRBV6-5,CASSSSGTGNYGYTF,TGTGCCAGCAGTTCGTCCGGGACAGGGAACTATGGCTACACCTTC
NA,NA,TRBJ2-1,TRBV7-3,CASSSTGFSYNEQFF,TGTGCCAGCAGCTCGACAGGTTTTTCCTACAATGAGCAGTTCTTC
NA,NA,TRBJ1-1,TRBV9,CASSVKSGAEAFF,TGTGCCAGCAGCGTAAAATCCGGGGCTGAAGCTTTCTTT
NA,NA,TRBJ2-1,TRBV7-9,CASGETEINYNEQFF,TGTGCCAGCGGGGAGACGGAAATCAACTACAATGAGCAGTTCTTC
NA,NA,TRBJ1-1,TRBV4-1,CASSQVTANTEAFF,TGCGCCAGCAGCCAGGTGACAGCGAACACTGAAGCTTTCTTT
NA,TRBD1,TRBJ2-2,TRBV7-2,CASSSGPGQGDTGELFF,TGTGCCAGCAGCTCGGGCCCGGGACAGGGAGACACCGGGGAGCTGTTTTTT
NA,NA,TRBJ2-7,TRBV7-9,CASSLKEGSLGQYF,TGTGCCAGCAGCTTAAAGGAAGGGAGTCTAGGGCAGTACTTC
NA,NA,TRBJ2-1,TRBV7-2,CASSSNGQMRTNEQFF,TGTGCCAGCAGTTCGAACGGACAGATGAGGACCAATGAGCAGTTCTTC
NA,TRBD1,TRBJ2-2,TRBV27,CASNRQGEVGELFF,TGTGCCAGCAATAGACAGGGGGAAGTCGGGGAGCTGTTTTTT
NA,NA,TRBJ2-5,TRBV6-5,CASRDSQETQYF,TGTGCCAGCAGGGACTCCCAAGAGACCCAGTACTTC
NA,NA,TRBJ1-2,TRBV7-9,CASSWAYGYTF,TGTGCCAGCAGCTGGGCATATGGCTACACCTTC
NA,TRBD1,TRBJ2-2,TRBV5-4,CASSPGQGNTGELFF,TGTGCCAGCAGCCCGGGACAGGGTAACACCGGGGAGCTGTTTTTT
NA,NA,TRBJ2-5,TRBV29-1,CSVSLGGEETQYF,TGCAGCGTCTCATTGGGGGGAGAAGAGACCCAGTACTTC
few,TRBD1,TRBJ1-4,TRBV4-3,CASSQVPGQPYEKLFF,TGCGCCAGCAGCCAGGTCCCGGGACAGCCCTATGAAAAACTGTTTTTT
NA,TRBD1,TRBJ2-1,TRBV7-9,CASSMGQGAAEQFF,TGTGCCAGCAGCATGGGACAGGGGGCGGCTGAGCAGTTCTTC
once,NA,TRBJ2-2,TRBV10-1,CASSEAQGTGELFF,TGCGCCAGCAGTGAGGCCCAGGGAACCGGGGAGCTGTTTTTT
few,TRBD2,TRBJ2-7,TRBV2,CASSGLTSGIYEQYF,TGTGCCAGCAGTGGTTTGACTAGCGGGATCTACGAGCAGTACTTC
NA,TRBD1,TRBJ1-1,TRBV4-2,CASSQDKGRQGRSTEAFF,TGTGCCAGCAGCCAAGATAAGGGCAGACAGGGGAGGAGTACTGAAGCTTTCTTT
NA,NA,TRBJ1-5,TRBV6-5,CASSYAFSSNQPQHF,TGTGCCAGCAGTTACGCCTTTAGCAGCAATCAGCCCCAGCATTTT
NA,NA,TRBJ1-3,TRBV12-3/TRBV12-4,CASSFWGDTIYF,TGTGCCAGCAGTTTTTGGGGCGACACCATATATTTT
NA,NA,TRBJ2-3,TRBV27,CASTPIPATSTDTQYF,TGTGCCAGCACCCCTATCCCGGCGACTAGCACAGATACGCAGTATTTT
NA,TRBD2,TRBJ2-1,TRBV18,CASSLKREQFSEQFF,TGTGCCAGCTCACTCAAGCGGGAGCAGTTTAGTGAGCAGTTCTTC